Below, 9 T cell receptor beta chains from the same sample are listed, as sequenced in a study of blood T cell repertoires in COVID-19. Produced via immunoSEQ multiplex PCR; TCRdb's table is partial and in-frame only. In the table there are fewer than 150,000 clones, approximately 90% of which are singletons. The sample taken for sequencing was peripheral blood. These receptors were obtained from a human donor in a cohort sampled during active COVID-19.

The chain is built from TRBV7-6 and TRBJ1-1, with no clear D. Germline loops: CDR1 SGHVS, CDR2 FNYEAQ. The CDR3 spans 16 residues. Trimming took 1 base from V and 2 from J, leaving 14 bases between them. This CDR3 is CASSLGTRSGNTEAFF. The DNA of the CDR3 is TGTGCCAGCAGCTTAGGAACTAGGTCAGGAAACACTGAAGCTTTCTTT.

The gene calls are TRBV28 and TRBJ1-5; TRBD1 matches at 8 bases. The CDR3 totals 15 residues. The J segment lost 1 base and the V segment lost 4 bases, leaving 3 bases of the junction unmatched. Looked up from germline, CDR1 is MDHEN and CDR2 is SYDVKM. CDR3 sequence reads: CASSSYRGSNQPQHF. The CDR3 DNA sequence: TGTGCCAGCAGTTCATACAGGGGGAGCAATCAGCCCCAGCATTTT.

The chain couples TRBV15 to TRBJ1-5; TRBD1 might be the D (5 bases). Germline V gives CDR1 LNHNV, CDR2 YYDKDF (reference sequence). V was clipped by 6 bases and J by 5 bases, with 8 bases between them. The CDR3 extends over 12 amino acids. This chain's CDR3 is CATRQGHQPQHF. In DNA form, the CDR3 reads TGTGCCACCAGGCAGGGCCATCAGCCCCAGCATTTT.

The genes are TRBV28 and TRBJ1-4, with D hard to call. CDR1 is MDHEN, CDR2 SYDVKM, per germline. The V end was cut by 7 bases, the J end by 0 bases, with 9 bases between. This CDR3 spans 14 amino acids. CDR3 in amino acids: CASTRGATNEKLFF. The CDR3 nucleotides read TGTGCCAGCACAAGAGGAGCAACTAATGAAAAACTGTTTTTT.

The rearrangement uses TRBV9 and TRBJ1-1; D remains ambiguous. This CDR3 is built from 11 residues. Germline CDR1 and CDR2: SGDLS and YYNGEE. V was shortened by 0 bases and J by 8 bases, with 5 bases between the two germline ends. The CDR3 DNA sequence: TGTGCCAGCAGCGTAGCCAGGGAAGCTTTCTTT. Translated, it gives CASSVAREAFF.

This clone occurred once. The rearrangement links TRBV5-1 to TRBJ2-7; 8 bases are shared with TRBD1. The CDR3 spans 16 residues. With V trimmed by 4 bases and J by 6 bases, 15 bases remained unmatched. Germline V CDR1 and CDR2: SGHRS, YFSETQ. The CDR3 DNA reads as TGCGCCAGCAGCCGCCAACCGGGACAGGAAACGTTCGAGCAGTACTTC. Protein product: CASSRQPGQETFEQYF.

The chain recombines TRBV10-3 with TRBJ2-7; 7 bases match TRBD1. V shed 1 base and J 0 bases; nucleotides not matched to a gene: 3. This CDR3 is built from 15 residues. Germline V gives CDR1 ENHRY, CDR2 SYGVKD. CDR3 bases: TGTGCCATCAGTGAGTGGACAGGAGGCTCCTACGAGCAGTACTTC. Protein: CAISEWTGGSYEQYF.

The V and J genes are TRBV15 and TRBJ1-2; D unclear. Deletions cut 3 bases from V and 8 bases from J, with 19 bases between. The CDR3 totals 15 residues. Germline lookup yields CDR1 LNHNV and CDR2 YYDKDF (reference sequence). The CDR3 is CATSRVLQLSWGYTF. CDR3 in DNA: TGTGCCACCAGCAGGGTTCTACAGCTAAGTTGGGGCTACACCTTC.

This sequence joins TRBV9 and TRBJ1-2, with 9 bases lining up with TRBD1. Trimming removed 2 bases from V and 8 bases from J; junction bases left unmatched: 13. CDR3 size: 16 residues. The germline CDR1 and CDR2 sequences are SGDLS and YYNGEE. The CDR3 DNA reads TGTGCCAGCAGCGTGGGGACAGGGTCCACCATTGGAGGCTACACCTTC. It translates to CASSVGTGSTIGGYTF.